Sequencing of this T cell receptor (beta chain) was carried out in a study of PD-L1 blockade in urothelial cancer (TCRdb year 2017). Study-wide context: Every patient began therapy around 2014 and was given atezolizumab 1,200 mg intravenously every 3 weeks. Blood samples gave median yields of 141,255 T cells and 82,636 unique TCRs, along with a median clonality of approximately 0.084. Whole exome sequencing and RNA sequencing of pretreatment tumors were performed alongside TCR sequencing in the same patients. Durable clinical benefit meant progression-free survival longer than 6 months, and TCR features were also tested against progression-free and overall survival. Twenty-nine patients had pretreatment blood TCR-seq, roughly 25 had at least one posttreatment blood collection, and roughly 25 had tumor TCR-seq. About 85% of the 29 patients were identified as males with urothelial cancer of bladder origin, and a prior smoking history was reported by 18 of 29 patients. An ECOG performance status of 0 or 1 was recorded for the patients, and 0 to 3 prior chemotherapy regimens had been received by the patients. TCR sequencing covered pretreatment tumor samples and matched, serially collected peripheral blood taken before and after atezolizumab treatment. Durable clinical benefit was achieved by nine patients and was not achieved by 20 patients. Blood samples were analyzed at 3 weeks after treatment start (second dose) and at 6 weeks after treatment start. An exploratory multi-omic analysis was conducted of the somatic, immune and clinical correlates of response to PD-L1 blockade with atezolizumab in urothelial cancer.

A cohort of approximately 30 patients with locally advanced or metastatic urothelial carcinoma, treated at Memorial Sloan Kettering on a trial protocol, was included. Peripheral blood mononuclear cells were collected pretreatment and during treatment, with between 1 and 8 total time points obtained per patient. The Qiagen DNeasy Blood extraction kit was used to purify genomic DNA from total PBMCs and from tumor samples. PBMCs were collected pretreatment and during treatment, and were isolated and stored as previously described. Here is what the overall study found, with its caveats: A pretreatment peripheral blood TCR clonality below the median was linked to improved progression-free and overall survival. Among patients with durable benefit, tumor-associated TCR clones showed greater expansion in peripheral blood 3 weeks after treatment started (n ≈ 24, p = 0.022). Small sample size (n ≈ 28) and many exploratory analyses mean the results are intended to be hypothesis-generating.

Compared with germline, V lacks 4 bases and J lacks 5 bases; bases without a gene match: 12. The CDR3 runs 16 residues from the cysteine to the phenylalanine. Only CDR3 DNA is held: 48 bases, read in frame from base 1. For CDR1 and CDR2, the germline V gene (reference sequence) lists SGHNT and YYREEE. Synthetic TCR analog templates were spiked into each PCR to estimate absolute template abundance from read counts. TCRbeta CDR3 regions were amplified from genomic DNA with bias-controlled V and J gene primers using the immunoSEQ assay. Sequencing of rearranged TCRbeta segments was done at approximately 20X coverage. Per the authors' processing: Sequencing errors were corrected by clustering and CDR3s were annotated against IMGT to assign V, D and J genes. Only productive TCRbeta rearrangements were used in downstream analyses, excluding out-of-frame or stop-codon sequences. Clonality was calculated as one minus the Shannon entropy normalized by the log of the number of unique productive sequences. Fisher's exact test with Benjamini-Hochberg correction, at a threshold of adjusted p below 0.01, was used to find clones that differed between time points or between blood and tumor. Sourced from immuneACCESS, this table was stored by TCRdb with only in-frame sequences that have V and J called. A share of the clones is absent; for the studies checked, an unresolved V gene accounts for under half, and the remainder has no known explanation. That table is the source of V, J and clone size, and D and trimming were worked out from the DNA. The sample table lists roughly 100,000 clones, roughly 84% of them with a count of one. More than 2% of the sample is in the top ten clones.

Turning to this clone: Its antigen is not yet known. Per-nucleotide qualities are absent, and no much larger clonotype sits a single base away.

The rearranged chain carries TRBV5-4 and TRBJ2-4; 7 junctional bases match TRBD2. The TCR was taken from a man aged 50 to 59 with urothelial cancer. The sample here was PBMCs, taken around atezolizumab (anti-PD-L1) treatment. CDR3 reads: CASSPGGRRWENIQYF. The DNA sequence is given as TGTGCCAGCAGCCCGGGGGGACGACGGTGGGAAAACATTCAGTACTTC.